The table lists the clone carrying this TCR beta chain with many counts. The entry originates in a study of human T cells and chemical hapten exposure. Each CDR3 protein is one row after TCRdb ran MiXCR on the RACE reads. Of about 73,000 distinct CDR3 sequences in the sample, about 8% were seen once. Germline-derived CDR1 and CDR2 are MNHEY and SMNVEV (reference sequence). With 7 bases clipped from V and 1 base from J, the junction kept 7 bases outside the gene matches. The CDR3 loop spans 15 amino acids. Regarding time point: patch test 2, 6 weeks after DPC sensitization. Stated treatment: therapeutic diphenylcyclopropenone sensitization with weekly scalp DPC.

Sample: whole blood, taken in connection with sensitization to the hapten diphenylcyclopropenone (DPC). The gene calls are TRBV27 and TRBJ2-3; TRBD2 matches at 8 bases. The sequence came from a woman in her 50s with alopecia areata. Some clones in this sample may be carry-over from other donors' samples. The CDR3 DNA reads as TGTGCCAGCAATCATGGGCGGGGGGGCACAGATACGCAGTATTTT. It is translated as CASNHGRGGTDTQYF.